Reported below is one T cell receptor beta chain. Its antigen is currently unknown. TRB rearrangements spanning V, D and J were amplified using mixed TRB-A/B primers. One entry per CDR3 protein, called by TCRdb with MiXCR from the multiplex PCR reads. The data contain about 2,100 distinct CDR3 sequences, about 23% of them singletons. Amplification of TCR beta used genomic DNA extracted from peripheral blood. These data belong to a study of T cell repertoires in aging, cancer and after chemotherapy. Overall study context: Patients with glioblastoma brain tumors were sampled before and after temozolomide-based therapy. The whole study produced a dataset of about 8.8 million TCR reads.

Overall study results and limits: Loss of evenness, beyond lost richness, contributed to age-related TCR diversity decline in cancer patients.

This CDR3 is built from 13 residues. V lost 8 bases and J lost 7, with 12 bases in between. Germline values: CDR1 SNHLY, CDR2 FYNNEI. This sequence originates from a human donor with a solid tumor. Sample: blood. The chain combines TRBV2 with TRBJ1-6, with D perhaps matching TRBD1 (5 bases). The CDR3 sequence is CASRQRLNSPLHF. The CDR3 DNA reads TGTGCCAGCCGACAGAGACTAAATTCACCCCTCCACTTT.